This T cell receptor beta chain is drawn from a study of PD-1 blockade in classical Hodgkin lymphoma. The CDR3 has 14 residues. V lost 2 bases to trimming and J lost 4 bases, with 10 bases between them. Germline lookup yields CDR1 SGHRS and CDR2 YFSETQ. This clone appeared a few times. Time point of the sample: cycle 4 day 1 (C4D1), after more than five weeks of nivolumab. With no exception, relapse followed autologous stem cell transplantation in all patients, and brentuximab vedotin exposure varied. Assay: immunoSEQ multiplex PCR; the TCRdb copy retains only in-frame clones and omits some. Of 27,000 or so clones in the sample, about 72% were seen once.

This receptor was obtained from a human donor with classical Hodgkin lymphoma. V gene TRBV5-1 combines with J gene TRBJ1-5, with D possibly being TRBD1 (6 bases). The sequences come from peripheral blood mononuclear cells (PBMCs), collected before the fourth cycle of nivolumab. This chain's CDR3 is CASSLSGTNQPQHF. DNA of the CDR3: TGCGCCAGCAGCTTATCAGGGACAAATCAGCCCCAGCATTTT.